This T cell receptor beta chain is from a study of technical replicates of blood from a handful of donors. Trimming shortened V by 5 bases and J by 2 bases, and 9 bases separated the two germline ends. The germline V gene encodes CDR1 MNHNS and CDR2 SASEGT. This CDR3 spans 13 amino acids. Produced via immunoSEQ multiplex PCR; TCRdb's table is partial and in-frame only. The sample carries 55,000 to 65,000 clones, approximately 97% recorded once. This clonotype was obtained from a human donor in good health. J is TRBJ1-2 and V is TRBV6-1; tentative D call: TRBD1 (6 bases). The sample consisted of T cells isolated from PBMCs. The CDR3: CASSRTGNYGYTF. DNA for the CDR3: TGTGCCAGCAGTCGTACAGGGAACTATGGCTACACCTTC.